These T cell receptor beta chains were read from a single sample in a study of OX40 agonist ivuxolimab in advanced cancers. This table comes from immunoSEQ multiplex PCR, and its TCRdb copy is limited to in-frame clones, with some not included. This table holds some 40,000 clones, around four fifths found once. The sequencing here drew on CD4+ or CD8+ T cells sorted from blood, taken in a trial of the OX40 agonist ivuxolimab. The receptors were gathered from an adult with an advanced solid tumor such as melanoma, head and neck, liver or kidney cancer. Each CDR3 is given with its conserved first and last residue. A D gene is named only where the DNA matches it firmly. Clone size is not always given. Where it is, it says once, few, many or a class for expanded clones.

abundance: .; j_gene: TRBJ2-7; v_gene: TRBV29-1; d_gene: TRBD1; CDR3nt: TGCAGCGTCGGGACAGGGGGCTTGTCGGACGAGCAGTACTTC; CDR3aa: CSVGTGGLSDEQYF
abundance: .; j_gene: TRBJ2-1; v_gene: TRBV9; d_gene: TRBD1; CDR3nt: TGTGCCAGCAGCCCCGGGACAGGATTCTACAATGAGCAGTTCTTC; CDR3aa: CASSPGTGFYNEQFF
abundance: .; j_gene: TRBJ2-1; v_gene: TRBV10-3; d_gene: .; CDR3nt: TGTGCCATCAGTGGGGACTTCTCTAATGAGCAGTTCTTC; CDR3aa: CAISGDFSNEQFF
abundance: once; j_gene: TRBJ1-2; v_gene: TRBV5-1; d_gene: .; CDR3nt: TGCGCCAGCAGCTTGGAGGGGGGAGTCAATGGCTACACCTTC; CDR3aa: CASSLEGGVNGYTF
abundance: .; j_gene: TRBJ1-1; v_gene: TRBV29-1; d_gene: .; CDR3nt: TGCAGCGTTGAGGTGTTGGGGTCCGTGAACACTGAAGCTTTCTTT; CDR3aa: CSVEVLGSVNTEAFF
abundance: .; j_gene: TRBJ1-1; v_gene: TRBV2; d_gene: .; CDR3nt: TGTGCCAGCATTCGGACAGCTATGAACACTGAAGCTTTCTTT; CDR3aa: CASIRTAMNTEAFF
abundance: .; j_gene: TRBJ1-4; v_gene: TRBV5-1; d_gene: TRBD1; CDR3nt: TGCGCCAGCAGCTCTGGACAGGGAAGGGAAAAACTGTTTTTT; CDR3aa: CASSSGQGREKLFF
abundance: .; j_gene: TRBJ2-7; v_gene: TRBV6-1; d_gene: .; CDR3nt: TGTGCCAGCAGTGAAGCTGGGACCCACGAGCAGTACTTC; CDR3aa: CASSEAGTHEQYF
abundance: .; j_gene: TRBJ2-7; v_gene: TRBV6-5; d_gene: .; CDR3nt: TGTGCCAGCAGAAGGGGGACCTACGAGCAGTACTTC; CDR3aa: CASRRGTYEQYF
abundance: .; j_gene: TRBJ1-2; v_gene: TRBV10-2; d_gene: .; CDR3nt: TGCGCCAGCAGTGATTCAGGTTTTAACTATGGCTACACCTTC; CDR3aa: CASSDSGFNYGYTF
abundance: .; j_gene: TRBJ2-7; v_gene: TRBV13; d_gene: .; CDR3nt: TGTGCCAGTGCAGTCGCGGACGAGCAGTACTTC; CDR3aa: CASAVADEQYF
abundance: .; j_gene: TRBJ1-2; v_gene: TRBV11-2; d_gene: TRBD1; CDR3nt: TGTGCCAGCAGCCCACTGGGGGGAGCAGGGGGCCACTATGGCTACACCTTC; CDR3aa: CASSPLGGAGGHYGYTF
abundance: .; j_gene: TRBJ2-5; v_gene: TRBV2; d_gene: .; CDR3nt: TGTGCCAGCAGTCGTACAACAGGGATTGTTAAGACCCAGTACTTC; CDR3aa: CASSRTTGIVKTQYF
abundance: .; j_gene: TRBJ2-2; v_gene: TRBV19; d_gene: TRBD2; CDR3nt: TGTGCCAGTACCCCCGCGGCGGGAGTGGCCGGGGAGCTGTTTTTT; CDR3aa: CASTPAAGVAGELFF
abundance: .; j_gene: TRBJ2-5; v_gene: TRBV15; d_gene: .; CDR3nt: TGTGCCACTGGGCCGGCGGCGGATGAAGAGACCCAGTACTTC; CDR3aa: CATGPAADEETQYF
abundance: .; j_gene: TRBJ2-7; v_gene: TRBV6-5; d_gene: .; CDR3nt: TGTGCCAGCAGTCAGACGGGGTACCACGAGCAGTACTTC; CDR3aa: CASSQTGYHEQYF
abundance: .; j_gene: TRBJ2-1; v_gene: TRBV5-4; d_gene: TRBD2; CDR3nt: TGTGCCAGCAGCTTAGGGGACTACCTTAACAATGAGCAGTTCTTC; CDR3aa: CASSLGDYLNNEQFF
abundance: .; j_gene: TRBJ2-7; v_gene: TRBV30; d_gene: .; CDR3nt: TGTGCCTGGAAATACCGGGACCTCTCCTACGAGCAGTACTTC; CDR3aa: CAWKYRDLSYEQYF
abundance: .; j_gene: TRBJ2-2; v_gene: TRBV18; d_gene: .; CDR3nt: TGTGCCACCGACCCCGGGAACACCGGGGAGCTGTTTTTT; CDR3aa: CATDPGNTGELFF
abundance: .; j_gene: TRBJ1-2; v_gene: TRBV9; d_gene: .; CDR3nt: TGTGCCAGCAGCGTAGAGCGGAGGGAACAGGACTATGGCTACACCTTC; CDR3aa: CASSVERREQDYGYTF
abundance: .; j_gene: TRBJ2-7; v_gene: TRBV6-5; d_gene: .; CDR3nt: TGTGCCAGCAGTTACAGGGGTGGCTCCGAGCAGTACTTC; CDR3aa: CASSYRGGSEQYF
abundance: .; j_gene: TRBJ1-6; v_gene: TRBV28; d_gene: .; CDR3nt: TGTGCCAGCAGTCAGCCGGGAGTACTTACACCCCTCCACTTT; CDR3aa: CASSQPGVLTPLHF
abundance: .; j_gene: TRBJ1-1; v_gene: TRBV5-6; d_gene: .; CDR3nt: TGTGCCAGCAGCCCACAGGGATTCGGTTCTGCGGACACTGAAGCTTTCTTT; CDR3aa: CASSPQGFGSADTEAFF
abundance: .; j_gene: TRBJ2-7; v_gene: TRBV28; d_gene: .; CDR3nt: TGTGCCAGCAGTTTCTTCCAGGGACCCTACGAGCAGTACTTC; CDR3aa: CASSFFQGPYEQYF
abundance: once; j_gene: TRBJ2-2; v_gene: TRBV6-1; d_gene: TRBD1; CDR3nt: TGTGCCAGCAGTGTATCAGGGGGCTGGGCCGGGGAGCTGTTTTTT; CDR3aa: CASSVSGGWAGELFF
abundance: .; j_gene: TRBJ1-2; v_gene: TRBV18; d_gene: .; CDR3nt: TGTGCCAGCTCATCATCTTCTCCTAACTATGGCTACACCTTC; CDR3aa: CASSSSSPNYGYTF
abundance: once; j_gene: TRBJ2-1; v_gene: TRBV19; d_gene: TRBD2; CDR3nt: TGTGCCAGTAGTATAGATAGCCGGGACTACCGAGGGTTCTTC; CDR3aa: CASSIDSRDYRGFF
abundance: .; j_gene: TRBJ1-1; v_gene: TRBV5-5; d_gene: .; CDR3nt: TGTGCCAGCAGCTCGGCGGTGAACACTGAAGCTTTCTTT; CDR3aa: CASSSAVNTEAFF
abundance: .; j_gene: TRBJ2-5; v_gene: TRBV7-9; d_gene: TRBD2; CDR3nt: TGTGCCAGCAGCGGACTAGCGGGAAATGGAGAGACCCAGTACTTC; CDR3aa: CASSGLAGNGETQYF
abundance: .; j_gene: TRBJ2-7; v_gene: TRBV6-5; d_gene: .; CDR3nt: TGTGCCAGCGGGTCCCCAAGGGGGAACACCTACGAGCAGTACTTC; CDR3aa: CASGSPRGNTYEQYF
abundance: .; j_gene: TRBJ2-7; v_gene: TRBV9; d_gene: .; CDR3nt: TGTGCCAGCAGCGTAGTCGAGCGGGTCTACGAGCAGTACTTC; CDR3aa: CASSVVERVYEQYF
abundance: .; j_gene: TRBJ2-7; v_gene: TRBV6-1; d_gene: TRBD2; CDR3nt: TGTGCCAGCAGTGAATCTGGGACTAGCGACGAGCAGTACTTC; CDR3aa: CASSESGTSDEQYF
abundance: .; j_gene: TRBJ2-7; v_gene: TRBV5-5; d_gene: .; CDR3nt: TGTGCCAGCAGCAAGGAGTTATTGAGCTCCTACGAGCAGTACTTC; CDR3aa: CASSKELLSSYEQYF
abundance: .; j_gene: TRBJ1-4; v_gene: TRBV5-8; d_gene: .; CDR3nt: TGTGCCAGCAGCACGAGGGGGGCTACTAATGAAAAACTGTTTTTT; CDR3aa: CASSTRGATNEKLFF
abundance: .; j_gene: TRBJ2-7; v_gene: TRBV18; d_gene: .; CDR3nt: TGTGCCAGCTCACTCAACTATAACTACGAGCAGTACTTC; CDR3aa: CASSLNYNYEQYF
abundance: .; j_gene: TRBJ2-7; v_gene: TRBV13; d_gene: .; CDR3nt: TGTGCCAGCAGAACCGGGCTAACCGAAGGCCGGCAGTACTTC; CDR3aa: CASRTGLTEGRQYF
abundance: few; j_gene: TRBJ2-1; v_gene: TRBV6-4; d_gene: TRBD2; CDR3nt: TGTGCCACCGCCCGGGAGGGGGGACTAAACAATGAGCAGTTCTTC; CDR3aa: CATAREGGLNNEQFF
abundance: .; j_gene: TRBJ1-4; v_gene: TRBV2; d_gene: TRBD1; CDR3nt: TGTGCCAGCAGTGAAGACAGGGGCGAAAAACTGTTTTTT; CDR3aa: CASSEDRGEKLFF
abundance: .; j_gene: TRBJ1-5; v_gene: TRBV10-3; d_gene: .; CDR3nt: TGTGCCACCGGTCAGCCCCAGCATTTT; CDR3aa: CATGQPQHF
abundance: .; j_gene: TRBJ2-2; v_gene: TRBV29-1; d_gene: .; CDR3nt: TGCAGCGTTGTAGGCTTCTCGAACACCGGGGAGCTGTTTTTT; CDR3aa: CSVVGFSNTGELFF
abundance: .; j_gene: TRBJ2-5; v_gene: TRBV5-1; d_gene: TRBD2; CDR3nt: TGCGCCAGCAGCCAGGGACTAGCGGGGATTCTCCAAGAGACCCAGTACTTC; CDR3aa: CASSQGLAGILQETQYF
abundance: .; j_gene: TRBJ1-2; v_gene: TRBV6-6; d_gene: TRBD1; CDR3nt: TGTGCCAGCAGTACGGGGACAGGGCGCTATGGCTACACCTTC; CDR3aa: CASSTGTGRYGYTF
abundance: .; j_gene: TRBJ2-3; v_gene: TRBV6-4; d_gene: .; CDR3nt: TGTGCCAGCAGAGAAGATACGCAGTATTTT; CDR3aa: CASREDTQYF
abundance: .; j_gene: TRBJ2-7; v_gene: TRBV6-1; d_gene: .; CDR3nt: TGTGCCAGCAGTCGAGGTGGGGGTAGCTCCTACGAGCAGTACTTC; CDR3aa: CASSRGGGSSYEQYF
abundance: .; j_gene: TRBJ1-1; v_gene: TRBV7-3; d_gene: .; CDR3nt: TGTGCCAGCAGCACCGGGACGGGGAACACTGAAGCTTTCTTT; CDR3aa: CASSTGTGNTEAFF
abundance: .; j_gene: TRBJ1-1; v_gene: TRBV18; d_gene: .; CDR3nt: TGTGCCAGCTCACAACAAGACACCGAGGCTTTCTTT; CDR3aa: CASSQQDTEAFF
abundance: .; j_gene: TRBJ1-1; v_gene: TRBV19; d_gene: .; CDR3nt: TGTGCCTCCGCAGGGGACGTAGGTGAAGCTTTCTTT; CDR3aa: CASAGDVGEAFF
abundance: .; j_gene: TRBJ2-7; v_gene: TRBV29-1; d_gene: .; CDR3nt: TGCAGCGTTGAGAACATCCGAGGAGAGCAGTACTTC; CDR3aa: CSVENIRGEQYF
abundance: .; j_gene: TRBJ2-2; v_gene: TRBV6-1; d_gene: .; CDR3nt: TGTGCCAGCAGTGGGGGGTATTCGAACACCGGGGAGCTGTTTTTT; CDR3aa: CASSGGYSNTGELFF
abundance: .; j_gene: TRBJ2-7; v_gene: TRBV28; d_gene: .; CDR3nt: TGTGCCAGCAGTTTGGCGGGGGCCGACTACGAGCAGTACTTC; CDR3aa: CASSLAGADYEQYF